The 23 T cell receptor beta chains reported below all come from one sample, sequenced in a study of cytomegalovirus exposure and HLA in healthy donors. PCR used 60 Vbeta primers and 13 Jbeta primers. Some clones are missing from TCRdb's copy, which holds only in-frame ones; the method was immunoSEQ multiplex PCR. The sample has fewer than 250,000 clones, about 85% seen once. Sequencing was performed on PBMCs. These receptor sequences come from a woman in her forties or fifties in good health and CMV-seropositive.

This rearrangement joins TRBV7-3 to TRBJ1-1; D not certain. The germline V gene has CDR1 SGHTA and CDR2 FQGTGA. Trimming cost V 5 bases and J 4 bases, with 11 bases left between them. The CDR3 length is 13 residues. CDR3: CASSKGAGTEAFF. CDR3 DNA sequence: TGTGCCAGCAGCAAAGGTGCGGGCACTGAAGCTTTCTTT.

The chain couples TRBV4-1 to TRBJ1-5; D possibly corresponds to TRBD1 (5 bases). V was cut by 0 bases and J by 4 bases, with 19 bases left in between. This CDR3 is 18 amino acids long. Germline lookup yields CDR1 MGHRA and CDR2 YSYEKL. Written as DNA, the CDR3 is TGCGCCAGCAGCCAAGAATACTACCGACAGACAGAGAATCAGCCCCAGCATTTT. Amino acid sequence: CASSQEYYRQTENQPQHF.

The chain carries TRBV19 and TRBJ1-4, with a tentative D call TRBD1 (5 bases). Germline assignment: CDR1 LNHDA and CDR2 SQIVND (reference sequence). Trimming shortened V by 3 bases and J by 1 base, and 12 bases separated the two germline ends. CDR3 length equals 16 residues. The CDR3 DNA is TGTGCCAGTAGTATCCGGCAGGGAGGAACTAATGAAAAACTGTTTTTT. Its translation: CASSIRQGGTNEKLFF.

The CDR3: CAITPTTGTNTEAFF. In DNA form, the CDR3 reads TGTGCCATCACCCCCACGACAGGGACGAACACTGAAGCTTTCTTT. This rearrangement joins TRBV10-3 to TRBJ1-1, with 7 bases that match TRBD1. The V gene end was trimmed by 7 bases and the J gene end by 1 base; junction bases not matched to a gene: 9. The CDR3 covers 15 residues. Per the germline V gene, CDR1 is ENHRY and CDR2 is SYGVKD.

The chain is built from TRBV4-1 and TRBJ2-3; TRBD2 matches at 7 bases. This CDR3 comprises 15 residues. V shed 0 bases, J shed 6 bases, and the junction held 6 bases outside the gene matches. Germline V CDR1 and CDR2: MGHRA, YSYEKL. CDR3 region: CASSQEARGWDTQYF. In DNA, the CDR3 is TGCGCCAGCAGCCAAGAGGCGCGGGGGTGGGATACGCAGTATTTT.

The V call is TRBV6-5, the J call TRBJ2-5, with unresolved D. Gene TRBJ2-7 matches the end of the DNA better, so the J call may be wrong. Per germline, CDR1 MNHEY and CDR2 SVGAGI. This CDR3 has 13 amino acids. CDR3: CASSSRLLGEQYF. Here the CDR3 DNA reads TGTGCCAGCAGTTCCCGCTTGCTAGGCGAGCAGTACTTC.

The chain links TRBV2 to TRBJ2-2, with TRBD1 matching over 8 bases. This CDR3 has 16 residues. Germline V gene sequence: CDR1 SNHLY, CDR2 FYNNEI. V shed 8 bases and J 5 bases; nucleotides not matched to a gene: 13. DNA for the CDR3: TGTGCCAGCTCAACCCCTCAGGGGGCGCCGACCGGGGAGCTGTTTTTT. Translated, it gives CASSTPQGAPTGELFF. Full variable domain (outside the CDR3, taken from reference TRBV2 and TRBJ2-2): EPEVTQTPSHQVTQMGQEVILRCVPISNHLYFYWYRQILGQKVEFLVSFYNNEISEKSEIFDDQFSVERPDGSNFTLKIRSTKLEDSAMYFCASSTPQGAPTGELFFGEGSRLTVL.

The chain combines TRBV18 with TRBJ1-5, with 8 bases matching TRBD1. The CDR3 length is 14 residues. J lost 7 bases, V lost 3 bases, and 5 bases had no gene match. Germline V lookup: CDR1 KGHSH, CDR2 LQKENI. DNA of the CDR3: TGTGCCAGCTCACCCGACAGGGGTAGACAGCCCCAGCATTTT. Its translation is CASSPDRGRQPQHF.

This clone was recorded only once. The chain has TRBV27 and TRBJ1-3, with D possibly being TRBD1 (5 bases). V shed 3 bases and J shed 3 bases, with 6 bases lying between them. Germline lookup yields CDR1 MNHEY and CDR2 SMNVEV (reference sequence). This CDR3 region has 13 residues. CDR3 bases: TGTGCCAGCAGTTTCAGGGATGGAAACACCATATATTTT. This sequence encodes CASSFRDGNTIYF.

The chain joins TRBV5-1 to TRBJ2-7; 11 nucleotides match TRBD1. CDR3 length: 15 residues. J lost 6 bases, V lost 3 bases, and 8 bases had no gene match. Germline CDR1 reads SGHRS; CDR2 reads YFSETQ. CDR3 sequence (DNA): TGCGCCAGCAGCTCCTGGACAGGGGGCTATTCCGAGCAGTACTTC. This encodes CASSSWTGGYSEQYF.

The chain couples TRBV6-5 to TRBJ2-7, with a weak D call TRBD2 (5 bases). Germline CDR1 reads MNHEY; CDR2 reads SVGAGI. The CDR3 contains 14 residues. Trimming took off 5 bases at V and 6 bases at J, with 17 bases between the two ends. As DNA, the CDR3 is TGTGCCAGCAGTGGAGATGCAGGAGAGGGCGAGCAGTACTTC. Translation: CASSGDAGEGEQYF.

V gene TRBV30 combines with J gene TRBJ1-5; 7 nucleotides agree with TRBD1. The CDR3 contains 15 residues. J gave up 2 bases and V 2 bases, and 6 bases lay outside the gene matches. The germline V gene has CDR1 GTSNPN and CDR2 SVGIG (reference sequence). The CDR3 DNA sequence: TGTGCCTGGAGTCGGGCAGGGGGACGCAATCAGCCCCAGCATTTT. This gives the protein CAWSRAGGRNQPQHF.

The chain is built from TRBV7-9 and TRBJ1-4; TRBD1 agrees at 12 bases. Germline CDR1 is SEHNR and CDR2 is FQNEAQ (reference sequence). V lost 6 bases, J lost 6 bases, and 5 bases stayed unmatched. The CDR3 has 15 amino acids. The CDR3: CASSKGQGADEKLFF. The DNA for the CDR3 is TGTGCCAGCAGTAAGGGACAGGGGGCTGATGAAAAACTGTTTTTT.

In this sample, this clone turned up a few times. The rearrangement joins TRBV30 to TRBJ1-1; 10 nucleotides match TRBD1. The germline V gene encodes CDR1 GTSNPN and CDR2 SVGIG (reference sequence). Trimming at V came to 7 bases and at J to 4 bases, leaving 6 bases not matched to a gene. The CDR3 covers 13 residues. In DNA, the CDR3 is TGTGCCTTGACAGGGGGCGTTGGCACTGAAGCTTTCTTT. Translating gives CALTGGVGTEAFF.

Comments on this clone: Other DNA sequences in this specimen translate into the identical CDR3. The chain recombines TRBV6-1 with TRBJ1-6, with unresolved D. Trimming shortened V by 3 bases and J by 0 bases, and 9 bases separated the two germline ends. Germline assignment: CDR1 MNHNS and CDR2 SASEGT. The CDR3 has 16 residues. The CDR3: CASSESLSSYNSPLHF. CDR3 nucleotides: TGTGCCAGCAGTGAGTCCTTGAGCTCCTATAATTCACCCCTCCACTTT.

In nucleotides, the CDR3 is TGTGCCATCAGTGAGGTACAGGATAATTCACCCCTCCACTTT. Translation: CAISEVQDNSPLHF. V gene TRBV10-3 combines with J gene TRBJ1-6, with a possible D match to TRBD1 (5 bases). Germline loops: CDR1 ENHRY, CDR2 SYGVKD. V shed 2 bases and J shed 5 bases, with 7 bases lying between them. This CDR3 has 14 amino acids.

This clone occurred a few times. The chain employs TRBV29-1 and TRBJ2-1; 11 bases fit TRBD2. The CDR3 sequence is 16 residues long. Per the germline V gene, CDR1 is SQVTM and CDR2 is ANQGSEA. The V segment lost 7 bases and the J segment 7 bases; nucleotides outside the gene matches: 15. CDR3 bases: TGCAGCGCCGTAACTAGCGGGGGAGGATACAGGAATGAGCAGTTCTTC. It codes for CSAVTSGGGYRNEQFF.

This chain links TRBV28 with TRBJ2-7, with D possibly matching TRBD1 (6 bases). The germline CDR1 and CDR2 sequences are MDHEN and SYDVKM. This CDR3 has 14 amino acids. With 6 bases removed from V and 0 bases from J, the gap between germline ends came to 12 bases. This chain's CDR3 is CASRTGSSSYEQYF. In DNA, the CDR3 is TGTGCCAGCAGGACAGGATCCTCCTCCTACGAGCAGTACTTC.

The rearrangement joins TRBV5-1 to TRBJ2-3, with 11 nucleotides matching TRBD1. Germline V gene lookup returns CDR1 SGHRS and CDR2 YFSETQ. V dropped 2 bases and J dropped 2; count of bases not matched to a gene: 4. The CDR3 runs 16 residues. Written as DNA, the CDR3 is TGCGCCAGCAGCTTCTCGGGACAGGGGGTCACAGATACGCAGTATTTT. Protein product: CASSFSGQGVTDTQYF.

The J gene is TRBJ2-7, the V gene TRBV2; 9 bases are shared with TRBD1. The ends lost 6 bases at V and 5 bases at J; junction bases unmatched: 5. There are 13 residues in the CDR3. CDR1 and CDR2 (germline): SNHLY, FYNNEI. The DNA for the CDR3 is TGTGCCAGCAGGGCGGACAGGGGTGACGAGCAGTACTTC. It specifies CASRADRGDEQYF.

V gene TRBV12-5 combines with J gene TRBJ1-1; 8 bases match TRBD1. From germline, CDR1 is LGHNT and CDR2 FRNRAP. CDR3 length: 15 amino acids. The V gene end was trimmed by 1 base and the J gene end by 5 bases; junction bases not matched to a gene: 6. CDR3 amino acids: CASGLAQGAWTEAFF. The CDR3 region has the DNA TGTGCTAGTGGTTTGGCCCAGGGGGCATGGACTGAAGCTTTCTTT.

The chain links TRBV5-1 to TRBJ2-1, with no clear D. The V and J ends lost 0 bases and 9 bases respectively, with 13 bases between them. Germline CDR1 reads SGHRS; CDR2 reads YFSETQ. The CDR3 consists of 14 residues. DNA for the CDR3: TGCGCCAGCAGCTTGGATCAGGCCCTTGGTGAGCAGTTCTTC. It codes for CASSLDQALGEQFF.

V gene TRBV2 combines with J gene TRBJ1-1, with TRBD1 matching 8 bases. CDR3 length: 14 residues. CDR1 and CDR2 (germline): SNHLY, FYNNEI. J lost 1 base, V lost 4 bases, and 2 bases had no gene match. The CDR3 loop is CASSGGQGNTEAFF. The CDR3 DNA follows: TGTGCCAGCAGTGGAGGACAGGGGAACACTGAAGCTTTCTTT. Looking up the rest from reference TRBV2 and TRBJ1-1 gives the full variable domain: EPEVTQTPSHQVTQMGQEVILRCVPISNHLYFYWYRQILGQKVEFLVSFYNNEISEKSEIFDDQFSVERPDGSNFTLKIRSTKLEDSAMYFCASSGGQGNTEAFFGQGTRLTVV.